Below, 22 T cell receptor beta chains from the same sample are listed, as sequenced in a study of blood T cell repertoires in COVID-19. Some clones are missing from TCRdb's copy, which holds only in-frame ones; the method was immunoSEQ multiplex PCR. The top ten clones hold around 7% of a sample with over 150,000 clones, approximately 84% of them seen once. Sequencing used PBMCs or T cells enriched from blood (not recorded which). Receptor source: a woman aged 50 to 65 who had recovered from COVID-19.

The V and J genes are TRBV6-1 and TRBJ2-1; TRBD2 agrees at 11 bases. Germline loops: CDR1 MNHNS, CDR2 SASEGT. CDR3 length equals 16 residues. With 2 bases clipped from V and 9 bases from J, the junction kept 9 bases outside the gene matches. CDR3 coding DNA: TGTGCCAGCAGTGAAAATACTAGCGGGAGATTTGGTGAGCAGTTCTTC. It is translated as CASSENTSGRFGEQFF.

The V call is TRBV18, the J call TRBJ2-2; D is uncertain. Germline-derived CDR1 and CDR2 are KGHSH and LQKENI. The CDR3 loop spans 16 amino acids. The V end was cut by 1 base, the J end by 4 bases, with 13 bases between. CDR3 DNA: TGTGCCAGCTCACCACGCCAGCCCTCGGGCACCGGGGAGCTGTTTTTT. This encodes CASSPRQPSGTGELFF.

The V call is TRBV7-2, the J call TRBJ2-7, with D maybe TRBD2 (5 bases). The CDR3 consists of 15 residues. Germline V gene lookup returns CDR1 SGHTA and CDR2 FQGNSA. The V end was cut by 5 bases, the J end by 6 bases, with 20 bases between. The CDR3 loop is CASSERASGISEQYF. CDR3 coding DNA: TGTGCCAGCAGCGAGAGGGCCTCCGGGATCAGCGAGCAGTACTTC. The full variable domain, completed using reference TRBV7-2 and TRBJ2-7, is GAGVSQSPSNKVTEKGKDVELRCDPISGHTALYWYRQSLGQGLEFLIYFQGNSAPDKSGLPSDRFSAERTGGSVSTLTIQRTQQEDSAVYLCASSERASGISEQYFGPGTRLTVT.

The genes are TRBV27 and TRBJ2-1, with 14 bases identical to TRBD2. V lost 6 bases to trimming and J lost 6 bases; unmatched junction nucleotides: 13. The germline gives CDR1 MNHEY, CDR2 SMNVEV (reference sequence). The CDR3 runs to 18 residues. CDR3 in amino acids: CASSPTGTSGRFGNEQFF. The CDR3 nucleotides read TGTGCCAGCAGCCCGACCGGGACTAGCGGGAGATTCGGCAATGAGCAGTTCTTC.

The rearrangement uses TRBV3-1 (or the pseudogene TRBV3-2) and TRBJ1-2, with D unclear. CDR3 length equals 13 residues. The V end lost 3 bases, the J end lost 5 bases, and 10 bases lay between the germline ends. CDR1 and CDR2 (germline): LGHDT, YNNKEL (reference sequence). The CDR3, as DNA: TGTGCCAGCAGCCACTTCCGGAGGTATGGCTACACCTTC. Translated, it gives CASSHFRRYGYTF.

This chain connects TRBV30 to TRBJ1-3; D is unclear. Trimming left V 5 bases short and J 4 bases short, with 18 bases between. Germline V lookup: CDR1 GTSNPN, CDR2 SVGIG (reference sequence). The CDR3 loop spans 15 amino acids. This CDR3 is CAWSTQRGSGNTIYF. The CDR3 DNA sequence: TGTGCCTGGTCGACTCAACGGGGTTCGGGAAACACCATATATTTT. Full variable domain (rest looked up from reference TRBV30 and TRBJ1-3): SQTIHQWPATLVQPVGSPLSLECTVEGTSNPNLYWYRQAAGRGLQLLFYSVGIGQISSEVPQNLSASRPQDRQFILSSKKLLLSDSGFYLCAWSTQRGSGNTIYFGEGSWLTVV.

This clone showed up just once. The chain has TRBV4-1 and TRBJ1-6; no firm D call. Trimming stripped 4 bases from V and 1 base from J, with 11 bases between. Germline V gives CDR1 MGHRA, CDR2 YSYEKL. This CDR3 comprises 16 residues. CDR3 residues: CASSPRGISYNSPLHF. The CDR3 DNA follows: TGCGCCAGCAGCCCCCGTGGCATATCCTATAATTCACCCCTCCACTTT.

The V call is TRBV19, the J call TRBJ2-1; 7 positions match TRBD2. The CDR3 has 16 amino acids. The germline gives CDR1 LNHDA, CDR2 SQIVND (reference sequence). Germline trimming cut 1 base from V and 4 bases from J; bases unmatched to any gene: 7. CDR3 residues: CASSIAGGPPYNEQFF. DNA for the CDR3: TGTGCCAGTAGTATAGCGGGAGGCCCACCTTACAATGAGCAGTTCTTC. Variable domain in full (rest from reference TRBV19 and TRBJ2-1): DGGITQSPKYLFRKEGQNVTLSCEQNLNHDAMYWYRQDPGQGLRLIYYSQIVNDFQKGDIAEGYSVSREKKESFPLTVTSAQKNPTAFYLCASSIAGGPPYNEQFFGPGTRLTVL.

The chain joins TRBV7-3 to TRBJ1-2; weak D call: TRBD1 (6 bases). The germline V gene has CDR1 SGHTA and CDR2 FQGTGA. CDR3 length: 16 residues. V was trimmed by 5 bases and J by 2 bases, leaving 18 bases between them. The CDR3 protein is CASSPEYPDRNYGYTF. Written as DNA, the CDR3 is TGTGCCAGCAGCCCCGAATACCCGGACAGAAACTATGGCTACACCTTC. The full variable domain, in which reference TRBV7-3 and TRBJ1-2 provide the parts outside the CDR3, is GAGVSQTPSNKVTEKGKYVELRCDPISGHTALYWYRQSLGQGPEFLIYFQGTGAADDSGLPNDRFFAVRPEGSVSTLKIQRTERGDSAVYLCASSPEYPDRNYGYTFGSGTRLTVV.

The rearrangement uses TRBV18 and TRBJ1-5; 7 nucleotides align to TRBD1. V lost 3 bases and J lost 4; bases outside the gene matches: 6. CDR1 KGHSH and CDR2 LQKENI come from the germline V gene. The CDR3 is made up of 15 amino acids. The CDR3 loop reads CASSPTTGRNQPQHF. In DNA, the CDR3 is TGTGCCAGCTCACCGACGACAGGGAGGAATCAGCCCCAGCATTTT.

The chain is built from TRBV28 and TRBJ2-7; 9 bases are shared with TRBD2. CDR3 length: 16 amino acids. In germline, CDR1 is MDHEN, CDR2 SYDVKM. V gave up 3 bases and J gave up 7 bases; unmatched junction bases: 13. In DNA, the CDR3 is TGTGCCAGCAGTTTTATCTCGGCGGGAGGGCCCCGGGAGCAGTACTTC. Its translation is CASSFISAGGPREQYF.

The V call is TRBV3-1 (or the pseudogene TRBV3-2), the J call TRBJ2-1; no clear D gene. V was pared by 1 base and J by 0 bases, with 7 bases between. CDR1 LGHDT and CDR2 YNNKEL come from the germline V gene (reference sequence). This CDR3 spans 15 amino acids. The CDR3 nucleotides are TGTGCCAGCAGCCAAGCTCTACCCTCCTACAATGAGCAGTTCTTC. Protein sequence: CASSQALPSYNEQFF.

The V gene is TRBV18, the J gene TRBJ2-7; a possible D gene is TRBD1 (6 bases). The V and J ends lost 6 bases and 2 bases respectively, with 14 bases between them. The CDR3 extends over 14 amino acids. Per germline, CDR1 KGHSH and CDR2 LQKENI. CDR3 DNA: TGTGCCAGCTCTCGACAGGCAAATCCCTACGAGCAGTACTTC. Encoded protein: CASSRQANPYEQYF.

The rearrangement links TRBV5-1 to TRBJ2-3; 9 bases are shared with TRBD2. Germline CDR1 SGHRS, CDR2 YFSETQ. The CDR3 extends over 15 amino acids. V shed 4 bases and J 1 base; nucleotides not matched to a gene: 4. The CDR3 nucleotides read TGCGCCAGCAGCCTCTGGACTAGCGGCACAGATACGCAGTATTTT. Protein sequence: CASSLWTSGTDTQYF.

V gene TRBV11-2 combines with J gene TRBJ2-7; perhaps TRBD1 as D (5 bases). Per germline, CDR1 SGHAT and CDR2 FQNNGV. V lost 5 bases and J 6 bases, leaving 20 bases between the germline ends. This CDR3 region has 15 residues. CDR3 nucleotides: TGTGCCAGCAGCCCACCTGTGCCAGGGTCCCTCGAGCAGTACTTC. As protein: CASSPPVPGSLEQYF.

This clone occurred once. The V gene is TRBV14, the J gene TRBJ2-5; 12 bases line up with TRBD2. CDR1 is SGHDN, CDR2 FVKESK, per germline. After removal of 5 bases from V and 5 bases from J, the junction contained 6 bases not matched to a gene. The CDR3 extends over 15 amino acids. The CDR3 protein is CASSFLAGGAETQYF. DNA for the CDR3: TGTGCCAGCAGCTTCCTAGCGGGAGGGGCGGAGACCCAGTACTTC.

The genes are TRBV5-5 and TRBJ2-3; 7 nucleotides match TRBD1. Germline V CDR1 and CDR2: SGHKS, YYEKEE (reference sequence). V was clipped by 2 bases and J by 0 bases; unmatched bases: 6. There are 16 residues in the CDR3. The CDR3 reads CASSFGTARSTDTQYF. CDR3 nucleotide sequence: TGTGCCAGCAGCTTCGGGACAGCGAGAAGCACAGATACGCAGTATTTT.

This chain joins TRBV6-5 and TRBJ2-3, with D possibly TRBD2 on 5 matching bases. The germline V gene has CDR1 MNHEY and CDR2 SVGAGI. V was trimmed by 6 bases and J by 3 bases, leaving 16 bases between them. The CDR3 runs to 15 residues. The CDR3 protein is CASRAVRGRTDTQYF. CDR3 sequence (DNA): TGTGCCAGCAGGGCCGTTAGAGGGAGAACAGATACGCAGTATTTT.

The chain joins TRBV30 to TRBJ2-7; TRBD2 matches at 8 bases. Unmatched junction bases numbered 7, after V lost 3 bases and J lost 0 bases. Germline V gene data show CDR1 as GTSNPN and CDR2 as SVGIG (reference sequence). The CDR3 extends over 15 amino acids. CDR3 coding DNA: TGTGCCTGGAGGTGGGGTAGCGGGATCTCCTACGAGCAGTACTTC. As protein: CAWRWGSGISYEQYF.

This clone was observed once. The chain couples TRBV19 to TRBJ1-4, with TRBD1 identical over 9 bases. The CDR3 spans 16 residues. The germline V gene encodes CDR1 LNHDA and CDR2 SQIVND (reference sequence). V was pared by 10 bases and J by 0 bases, with 9 bases of the junction left unmatched. The CDR3 sequence: CATLGQGTTTNEKLFF. CDR3 in DNA: TGTGCCACCCTCGGACAGGGGACCACAACTAATGAAAAACTGTTTTTT.

The V call is TRBV28, the J call TRBJ1-2, with TRBD1 matching over 11 bases. The germline CDR1 and CDR2 sequences are MDHEN and SYDVKM. The trim removed 5 bases at V and 4 bases at J, leaving 9 bases unmatched. The CDR3 runs 16 residues. CDR3 sequence (DNA): TGTGCCAGCAGTCTAGCCGCCGGGACAGGGGGCTATGGCTACACCTTC. This sequence encodes CASSLAAGTGGYGYTF.

The rearrangement joins TRBV10-3 to TRBJ2-2; tentatively, D is TRBD2 (5 bases). CDR1 is ENHRY, CDR2 SYGVKD, per germline. Deletions cut 4 bases from V and 4 bases from J, with 13 bases between. The CDR3 length is 15 residues. The CDR3 DNA reads TGTGCCATCAGTGGGGCAGGACTCTCCACCGGGGAGCTGTTTTTT. This translates into CAISGAGLSTGELFF.